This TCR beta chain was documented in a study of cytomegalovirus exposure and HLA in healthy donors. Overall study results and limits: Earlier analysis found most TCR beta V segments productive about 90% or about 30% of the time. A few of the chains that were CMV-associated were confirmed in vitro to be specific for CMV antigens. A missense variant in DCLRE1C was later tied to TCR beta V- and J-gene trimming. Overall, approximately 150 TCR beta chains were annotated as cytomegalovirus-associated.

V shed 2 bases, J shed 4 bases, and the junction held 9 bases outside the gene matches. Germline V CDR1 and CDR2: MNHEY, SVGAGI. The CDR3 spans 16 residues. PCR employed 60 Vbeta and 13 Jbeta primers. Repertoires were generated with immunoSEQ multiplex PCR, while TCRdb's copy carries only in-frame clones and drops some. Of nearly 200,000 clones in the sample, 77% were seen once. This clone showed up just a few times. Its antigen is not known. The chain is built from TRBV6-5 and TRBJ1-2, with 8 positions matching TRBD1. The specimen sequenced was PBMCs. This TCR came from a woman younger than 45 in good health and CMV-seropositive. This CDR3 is CASSYGWTGTLYGYTF. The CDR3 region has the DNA TGTGCCAGCAGTTACGGTTGGACAGGGACACTCTATGGCTACACCTTC.